Sequencing of this TCR beta chain was carried out in a study of blood T cell repertoires in COVID-19. Everyone who took part was about 18 to 89 years old, and they came from 20 to 25 US areas. Participant-given clinical history determined each cohort assignment. Contact with a PCR-confirmed or clinician-diagnosed COVID-19 case occurred within 2 weeks of entry. TCRdb keeps only in-frame clones here, not all; method: immunoSEQ multiplex PCR. The sample consists of about 200,000 clones, 83% of them appearing once. The germline gives CDR1 SGHVS, CDR2 FQNEAQ. V lost 4 bases, J lost 5 bases, and 13 bases lay in between. The length of the CDR3 is 14 residues.

Sequences were obtained from PBMCs or T cells enriched from blood (not recorded which). V and J are TRBV7-8 and TRBJ2-3; D is possibly TRBD2 (6 bases). The receptor was derived from a woman aged 45-65 years who had been exposed to COVID-19. CDR3 DNA sequence: TGTGCCAGCAGCTCGACTAGGGATAAAGATACGCAGTATTTT. Amino acids: CASSSTRDKDTQYF. Variable domain in full (rest from reference TRBV7-8 and TRBJ2-3): GAGVSQSPRYKVAKRGQDVALRCDPISGHVSLFWYQQALGQGPEFLTYFQNEAQLDKSGLPSDRFFAERPEGSVSTLKIQRTQQEDSAVYLCASSSTRDKDTQYFGPGTRLTVL.